One and the same sample provided the 17 T cell receptor beta chains below, sequenced in a study of human thymus T cells. Only in-frame clones appear in the TCRdb table, and some are missing; sequencing was by immunoSEQ multiplex PCR. The sample lists 57,000 or so clones, around 94% occurring once. Sequencing was done on a sample of blood. The receptors stem from a boy younger than two with a congenital heart defect but otherwise immunologically healthy.

V is TRBV28 and J is TRBJ1-2; a possible D gene is TRBD1 (6 bases). CDR3 size: 15 residues. With 6 bases removed from V and 4 bases from J, the gap between germline ends came to 18 bases. CDR1 and CDR2 from the germline V gene are MDHEN and SYDVKM. The CDR3 DNA reads as TGTGCCAGCAGCTTGGAGGGGGGGCTGGTCTATGGCTACACCTTC. This encodes CASSLEGGLVYGYTF.

This sequence joins TRBV28 and TRBJ1-1; no definite D call. Germline CDR1 MDHEN, CDR2 SYDVKM. The V end lost 2 bases, the J end lost 0 bases, and 7 bases lay between the germline ends. The CDR3 has 14 amino acids. In nucleotides, the CDR3 is TGTGCCAGCAGTTTACTGGGCTTGAACACTGAAGCTTTCTTT. This sequence encodes CASSLLGLNTEAFF.

This clone was detected once. The J gene is TRBJ1-2, the V gene TRBV5-6; D is unresolved. The CDR3 length is 11 residues. The germline V and J ends were trimmed by 1 base and 6 bases, with 4 bases remaining between them. Germline CDR1 SGHDT, CDR2 YYEEEE. CDR3 sequence: CASSLRDGYTF. CDR3 nucleotides: TGTGCCAGCAGCTTGAGGGATGGCTACACCTTC.

This chain joins TRBV2 and TRBJ2-7; 11 bases fit TRBD2. V lost 5 bases, J lost 2 bases, and 5 bases stayed unmatched. CDR1 and CDR2 from the germline V gene are SNHLY and FYNNEI. This CDR3 has 15 residues. CDR3 sequence reads: CASSRPGLAAYEQYF. The CDR3 region has the DNA TGTGCCAGCAGTCGACCGGGACTAGCGGCCTACGAGCAGTACTTC.

The chain has TRBV5-1 and TRBJ2-1, with TRBD2 matching 12 bases. V shed 4 bases and J 7 bases; nucleotides not matched to a gene: 9. The CDR3 runs to 16 residues. CDR1 is SGHRS, CDR2 YFSETQ, per germline. CDR3 in amino acids: CASSPPGLAGRNEQFF. The CDR3 nucleotides are TGCGCCAGCAGCCCACCGGGACTAGCGGGCCGTAATGAGCAGTTCTTC. The variable domain in full, completed from reference TRBV5-1 and TRBJ2-1, reads KAGVTQTPRYLIKTRGQQVTLSCSPISGHRSVSWYQQTPGQGLQFLFEYFSETQRNKGNFPGRFSGRQFSNSRSEMNVSTLELGDSALYLCASSPPGLAGRNEQFFGPGTRLTVL.

The V gene is TRBV19, the J gene TRBJ2-3; possible D gene TRBD1, 5 bases. V lost 4 bases to trimming and J lost 5 bases, with 7 bases between them. This CDR3 has 12 amino acids. CDR1 and CDR2 from the germline V gene are LNHDA and SQIVND (reference sequence). CDR3 bases: TGTGCCAGTAGTACCACAGGAGATACGCAGTATTTT. Amino acid sequence: CASSTTGDTQYF.

V usage is TRBV27 and J usage is TRBJ2-1; D is possibly TRBD2 (5 bases). The ends were cut back, 2 bases at V and 4 bases at J, with 15 bases in the middle. The germline V gene has CDR1 MNHEY and CDR2 SMNVEV (reference sequence). The CDR3 is made up of 16 amino acids. The CDR3 nucleotides are TGTGCCAGCAGTTTAGCCGGACTCTCAACATACAATGAGCAGTTCTTC. This gives the protein CASSLAGLSTYNEQFF.

The genes are TRBV19 and TRBJ2-5; TRBD1 aligns across 7 bases. V was pared by 3 bases and J by 2 bases, with 9 bases of the junction left unmatched. This CDR3 is 16 amino acids long. Germline V gene data show CDR1 as LNHDA and CDR2 as SQIVND (reference sequence). The CDR3 DNA reads as TGTGCCAGTAGTATGTGGGACAGCATAACTCAAGAGACCCAGTACTTC. This codes for CASSMWDSITQETQYF.

This chain uses TRBV27 with TRBJ1-2, with TRBD1 matching over 7 bases. The CDR3 is 15 residues long. The V gene end was trimmed by 4 bases and the J gene end by 3 bases; junction bases not matched to a gene: 8. The germline CDR1 and CDR2 sequences are MNHEY and SMNVEV (reference sequence). The CDR3 is CASSSEARGDYGYTF. CDR3 sequence (DNA): TGTGCCAGCAGTTCTGAGGCCAGGGGGGACTATGGCTACACCTTC.

This clone was counted a single time. The CDR3 nucleotides read TGTGCCAGTAGTACCCTAAATGAAAAACTGTTTTTT. The encoded protein is CASSTLNEKLFF. The gene calls are TRBV19 and TRBJ1-4; no clear D. Germline V gene sequence: CDR1 LNHDA, CDR2 SQIVND (reference sequence). This CDR3 has 12 residues. V was clipped by 4 bases and J by 5 bases, with 5 bases between them.

J is TRBJ2-3 and V is TRBV5-1, with a weak D call TRBD2 (7 bases). The germline V gene encodes CDR1 SGHRS and CDR2 YFSETQ. The CDR3 consists of 15 residues. Trimming removed 0 bases from V and 4 bases from J, with 12 bases in between. The DNA of the CDR3 is TGCGCCAGCAGCTTGGTGCGGGGGCCGGCAGATACGCAGTATTTT. Translation: CASSLVRGPADTQYF.

V usage is TRBV7-2 and J usage is TRBJ2-1; TRBD2 agrees at 9 bases. This CDR3 comprises 14 residues. Germline V gene data show CDR1 as SGHTA and CDR2 as FQGNSA. V gave up 1 base and J gave up 8 bases; unmatched junction bases: 3. CDR3 loop: CASSLEGLAYEQFF. The CDR3 coding sequence is TGTGCCAGCAGCTTAGAGGGACTAGCCTATGAGCAGTTCTTC.

This chain joins TRBV5-1 and TRBJ2-7; 7 bases fit TRBD1. Germline CDR1 is SGHRS and CDR2 is YFSETQ. The CDR3 length is 15 residues. V lost 3 bases and J lost 0; bases outside the gene matches: 6. The CDR3 here is CASSSPGGFSYEQYF. The CDR3 nucleotides are TGCGCCAGCAGCTCCCCAGGGGGATTCTCCTACGAGCAGTACTTC. Based on the CDR3 plus reference TRBV5-1 and TRBJ2-7, the full variable domain is KAGVTQTPRYLIKTRGQQVTLSCSPISGHRSVSWYQQTPGQGLQFLFEYFSETQRNKGNFPGRFSGRQFSNSRSEMNVSTLELGDSALYLCASSSPGGFSYEQYFGPGTRLTVT.

This clone was seen just once. CDR3 sequence: CASSDSPTSTDTQYF. In DNA, the CDR3 is TGTGCCAGCAGCGACTCCCCCACTAGCACAGATACGCAGTATTTT. This sequence joins TRBV7-9 and TRBJ2-3; D remains ambiguous. V was shortened by 5 bases and J by 0 bases, with 12 bases between the two germline ends. Germline lookup yields CDR1 SEHNR and CDR2 FQNEAQ (reference sequence). The CDR3 loop spans 15 amino acids. Based on the CDR3 plus reference TRBV7-9 and TRBJ2-3, the full variable domain is DTGVSQNPRHKITKRGQNVTFRCDPISEHNRLYWYRQTLGQGPEFLTYFQNEAQLEKSRLLSDRFSAERPKGSFSTLEIQRTEQGDSAMYLCASSDSPTSTDTQYFGPGTRLTVL.

This sequence joins TRBV11-1 and TRBJ2-7; 14 nucleotides align to TRBD2. V was pared by 2 bases and J by 3 bases, with 3 bases of the junction left unmatched. The CDR3 extends over 16 amino acids. CDR1 SGHAT and CDR2 FQDESV come from the germline V gene (reference sequence). The CDR3 sequence: CASSLPGLAGVYEQYF. CDR3 bases: TGTGCCAGCAGCTTACCGGGACTAGCGGGAGTCTACGAGCAGTACTTC.

The J gene is TRBJ2-3, the V gene TRBV30, with D perhaps TRBD2 (7 bases). V was cut by 0 bases and J by 1 base, with 11 bases left in between. Germline V gives CDR1 GTSNPN, CDR2 SVGIG (reference sequence). The CDR3 consists of 15 residues. CDR3 amino acids: CAWSVVGGGTDTQYF. The CDR3 DNA reads as TGTGCCTGGAGTGTAGTAGGGGGGGGCACAGATACGCAGTATTTT.

The chain employs TRBV7-8 and TRBJ2-3, with TRBD1 as a possible D gene (7 bases). The germline gives CDR1 SGHVS, CDR2 FQNEAQ. The CDR3 extends over 16 amino acids. Trimming pared 4 bases from V and 4 bases from J, leaving 18 bases between. The CDR3 DNA reads TGTGCCAGCAGCTCCCTCTCCAGGGGGGCGGCAGATACGCAGTATTTT. This gives the protein CASSSLSRGAADTQYF.